This is a list of T cell receptor beta chains from one sample in a study of sequential checkpoint blockade in melanoma. Generated by immunoSEQ multiplex PCR, the TCRdb table keeps only in-frame clones and is missing some. The table shows 10,000 to 15,000 clones, with 76% occurring only once. The sequencing used CD8+ T cells sorted from blood (inferred from file names), collected from a patient given nivolumab and ipilimumab in sequence. These receptors were collected from a human patient with melanoma. Some clones in this sample may be carry-over from other donors' samples. Both conserved end residues are part of each CDR3. A D gene is named only where the DNA matches it firmly. Clone sizes are given selectively: once, few, many, or a class where the clone is expanded.

>-|TRBV9|-|TRBJ2-7
TGTGCCAGCAGCGTAGACTGGGCAGGGGCCTCCTACGAGCAGTACTTC
CASSVDWAGASYEQYF
>-|TRBV28|TRBD1|TRBJ2-7
TGTGCCAGCAGTTCTCCGGGACAGGGGCTGTACGAGCAGTACTTC
CASSSPGQGLYEQYF
>medium-sized|TRBV5-5|-|TRBJ2-7
TGTGCCAGCAGTGCCCTGATGGGGGGAGCTACCTACGAGCAGTACTTC
CASSALMGGATYEQYF
>-|TRBV4-3|-|TRBJ1-5
TGCGCCAGCAGCCAAGATCGGGGTAAGCCCCAGCATTTT
CASSQDRGKPQHF
>-|TRBV19|TRBD1|TRBJ1-2
TGTGCCAGTACCATAAGACAGGGCCACAACTATGGCTACACCTTC
CASTIRQGHNYGYTF
>few|TRBV7-9|-|TRBJ2-7
TGTGCCAGCAGCTTCAGGCGCGAGCAGTACTTC
CASSFRREQYF
>-|TRBV7-3|TRBD2|TRBJ2-3
TGTGCCAGCAGCAACGGACTAGCGGGGGGAGATACGCAGTATTTT
CASSNGLAGGDTQYF
>-|TRBV19|-|TRBJ1-4
TGTGCCAGTAGTATAGCGCCAGGGAGGGAAAAACTGTTTTTT
CASSIAPGREKLFF
>-|TRBV27|TRBD2|TRBJ2-7
TGTGCCAGCAGTCTGCGACTAGCGGGGATTTACGAGCAGTACTTC
CASSLRLAGIYEQYF
>-|TRBV27|TRBD2|TRBJ2-7
TGTGCCAGCGGCAGCGGGGGCCCCTACGAGCAGTACTTC
CASGSGGPYEQYF
>-|TRBV7-9|-|TRBJ2-2
TGTGCCAGCTCTCGGGGTCACGGGGAGCTGTTTTTT
CASSRGHGELFF
>few|TRBV10-3|TRBD1|TRBJ1-6
TGTGCCATCAGTATGGACAGGGAAAATAATTCACCCCTCCACTTT
CAISMDRENNSPLHF
>-|TRBV7-2|TRBD1|TRBJ2-5
TGTGCCAGCAGCCAAAAGGGACAGCAAGAGACCCAGTACTTC
CASSQKGQQETQYF
>-|TRBV28|-|TRBJ2-7
TGTGCCAGCAGTTTCGGTTGGGCAGTCTCCTACGAGCAGTACTTC
CASSFGWAVSYEQYF
>-|TRBV7-8|-|TRBJ2-1
TGTGCCAGCAGCTCCCCTGGGGTGGGGGGGCCGCGAAATGAGCAGTTCTTC
CASSSPGVGGPRNEQFF
>-|TRBV11-3|-|TRBJ2-7
TGTGCCAGCAGCTTCGGACAGTACGAGCAGTACTTC
CASSFGQYEQYF
>-|TRBV6-5|TRBD1|TRBJ1-1
TGTGCCAGCAGTTACTCCCTCAGGGGGCTAAACACTGAAGCTTTCTTT
CASSYSLRGLNTEAFF
>-|TRBV25-1|TRBD1|TRBJ2-7
TGTGCCAGCATAACCAGGACAGGGAGGACCTACGAGCAGTACTTC
CASITRTGRTYEQYF
>-|TRBV2|-|TRBJ1-1
TGTGCCAGAGCGGCCCGTGGTGCAAACACTGAAGCTTTCTTT
CARAARGANTEAFF
>-|TRBV29-1|TRBD2|TRBJ2-2
TGCAGCGTTGGGCGGGGGGCCGGGGAGCTGTTTTTT
CSVGRGAGELFF
>-|TRBV7-6|TRBD1|TRBJ2-3
TGTGCCAGCAGCTCCTACAGGGGGAGCACAGATACGCAGTATTTT
CASSSYRGSTDTQYF
>-|TRBV2|-|TRBJ2-7
TGTGCCAGCAGTGAAGATCGTAACGGGGGAGCGTCCTACGAGCAGTACTTC
CASSEDRNGGASYEQYF
>-|TRBV6-1|-|TRBJ1-5
TGTGCCAGCAGTGAAGCTCCCCCGGAGTCTAATCAGCCCCAGCATTTT
CASSEAPPESNQPQHF
>once|TRBV4-1|-|TRBJ1-1
TGCGCCAGCAGCCCCGGACAGATGAACACTGAAGCTTTCTTT
CASSPGQMNTEAFF
>-|TRBV7-2|-|TRBJ1-1
TGTGCCAGCAGCTTAGCTGGCCGGGGTCGAAACACTGAAGCTTTCTTT
CASSLAGRGRNTEAFF
>-|TRBV2|-|TRBJ1-4
TGTGCCAGCAGCGGCGACACCTCAACTAATGAAAAACTGTTTTTT
CASSGDTSTNEKLFF
>-|TRBV7-3|TRBD2|TRBJ2-6
TGTGCCAGCAGCTTAATGGGCGGGGGGGCCTTTGCTGGGGCCAACGTCCTGACTTTC
CASSLMGGGAFAGANVLTF
>few|TRBV30|-|TRBJ1-2
TGTGCCTGGAGCCTGGGACATCAGAACTATGGCTACACCTTC
CAWSLGHQNYGYTF
>-|TRBV6-6|TRBD2|TRBJ2-3
TGTGCCAGCAGTCCGAGACTAGCGGGCGATACGCAGTATTTT
CASSPRLAGDTQYF
>-|TRBV19|TRBD1|TRBJ1-5
TGTGCCAGTAGTATTAGGGACAGTAAAAATCAGCCCCAGCATTTT
CASSIRDSKNQPQHF
>-|TRBV5-1|TRBD1|TRBJ1-1
TGCGCCAGCAGGTCCAGGGGGCTGAACACTGAAGCTTTCTTT
CASRSRGLNTEAFF
>few|TRBV9|TRBD2|TRBJ2-2
TGTGCCAGCAGCGTGAGCGGGGGGGCGAACACCGGGGAGCTGTTTTTT
CASSVSGGANTGELFF
>-|TRBV13|TRBD1|TRBJ1-1
TGTGCCAGCAGCTTAGTGGGACAGGGGTTCCCTGAAGCTTTCTTT
CASSLVGQGFPEAFF
>-|TRBV10-2|-|TRBJ2-2
TGCGCCAGCAGTGAGTCTAGGAACACCGGGGAGCTGTTTTTT
CASSESRNTGELFF
>-|TRBV5-6|-|TRBJ1-1
TGTGCCAGCAGCTTCTCATTGGGGGGGAACACTGAAGCTTTCTTT
CASSFSLGGNTEAFF
>-|TRBV28|TRBD2|TRBJ2-2
TGTGCCAGCAGTCCCCCGTGGGGCGGGGGACTGGGCGGGGAGCTGTTTTTT
CASSPPWGGGLGGELFF
>-|TRBV4-2|-|TRBJ1-3
TGTGCCAGCGCGACTCCTAGCTCTGGGGACACCATATATTTT
CASATPSSGDTIYF
>-|TRBV4-1|TRBD1|TRBJ2-5
TGCGCCAGCAGCCAAGAGCCGGACAGGGTATTGAAGACCCAGTACTTC
CASSQEPDRVLKTQYF
>few|TRBV7-2|TRBD2|TRBJ2-2
TGTGCCAGCAGCTTAGCTCTAGCGGGGGGGCCTATCGGGGAGCTGTTTTTT
CASSLALAGGPIGELFF
>-|TRBV9|-|TRBJ2-1
TGTGCCAGCAGCGTAGACCCCTCCCCCACAAGTTCCCACAATGAGCAGTTCTTC
CASSVDPSPTSSHNEQFF
>-|TRBV28|TRBD1|TRBJ1-1
TGTGCCAGCAAGATAATTCAGGGGGCGCTTACTGAAGCTTTCTTT
CASKIIQGALTEAFF
>-|TRBV4-3|-|TRBJ1-1
TGCGCCAGCAGCCAGGACGGGGTGAACACTGAAGCTTTCTTT
CASSQDGVNTEAFF